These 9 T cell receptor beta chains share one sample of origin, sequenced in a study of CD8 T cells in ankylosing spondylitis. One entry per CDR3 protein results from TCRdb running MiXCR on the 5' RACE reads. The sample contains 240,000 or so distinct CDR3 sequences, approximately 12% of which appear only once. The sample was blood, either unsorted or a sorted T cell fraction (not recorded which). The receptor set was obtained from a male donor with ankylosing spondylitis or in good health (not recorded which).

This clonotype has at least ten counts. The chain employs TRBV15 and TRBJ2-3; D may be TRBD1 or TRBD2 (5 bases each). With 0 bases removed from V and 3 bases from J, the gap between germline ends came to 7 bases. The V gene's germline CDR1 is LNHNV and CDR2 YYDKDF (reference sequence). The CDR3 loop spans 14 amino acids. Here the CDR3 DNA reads TGTGCCACCAGCAGAGATGGGACGACAGATACGCAGTATTTT. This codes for CATSRDGTTDTQYF.

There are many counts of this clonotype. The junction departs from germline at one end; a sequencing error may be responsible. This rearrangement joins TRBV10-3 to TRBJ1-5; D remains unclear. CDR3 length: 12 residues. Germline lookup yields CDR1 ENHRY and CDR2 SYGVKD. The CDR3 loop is CAISESNRPQHF. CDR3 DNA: TGTGCCATCAGTGAGTCGAATCGGCCCCAGCATTTT.

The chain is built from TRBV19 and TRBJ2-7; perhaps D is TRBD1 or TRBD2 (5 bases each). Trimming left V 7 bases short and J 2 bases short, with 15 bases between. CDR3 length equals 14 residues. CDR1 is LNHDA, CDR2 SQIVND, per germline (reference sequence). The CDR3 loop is CASTQGWGPYEQYF. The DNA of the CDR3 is TGTGCCAGTACTCAGGGTTGGGGACCCTACGAGCAGTACTTC. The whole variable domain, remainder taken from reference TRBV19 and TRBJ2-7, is DGGITQSPKYLFRKEGQNVTLSCEQNLNHDAMYWYRQDPGQGLRLIYYSQIVNDFQKGDIAEGYSVSREKKESFPLTVTSAQKNPTAFYLCASTQGWGPYEQYFGPGTRLTVT.

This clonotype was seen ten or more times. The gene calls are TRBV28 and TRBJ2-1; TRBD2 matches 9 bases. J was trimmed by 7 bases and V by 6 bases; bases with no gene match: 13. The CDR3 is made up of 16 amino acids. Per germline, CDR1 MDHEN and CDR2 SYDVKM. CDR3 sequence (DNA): TGTGCCAGCAGCCCCGGTACTAGCGGGTTTGAGAATGAGCAGTTCTTC. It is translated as CASSPGTSGFENEQFF.

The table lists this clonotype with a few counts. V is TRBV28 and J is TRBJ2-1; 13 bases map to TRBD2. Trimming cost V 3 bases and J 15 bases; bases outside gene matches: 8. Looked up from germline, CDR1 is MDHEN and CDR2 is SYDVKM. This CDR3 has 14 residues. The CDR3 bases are TGTGCCAGCAGTTTTGCAGGACTAGCGGGAGTGTGGTTCTTC. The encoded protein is CASSFAGLAGVWFF.

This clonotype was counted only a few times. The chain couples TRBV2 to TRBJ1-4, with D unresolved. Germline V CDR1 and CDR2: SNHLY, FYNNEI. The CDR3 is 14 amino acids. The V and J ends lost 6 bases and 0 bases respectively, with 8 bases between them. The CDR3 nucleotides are TGTGCCAGCAGGAGGACGGCAACTAATGAAAAACTGTTTTTT. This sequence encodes CASRRTATNEKLFF.

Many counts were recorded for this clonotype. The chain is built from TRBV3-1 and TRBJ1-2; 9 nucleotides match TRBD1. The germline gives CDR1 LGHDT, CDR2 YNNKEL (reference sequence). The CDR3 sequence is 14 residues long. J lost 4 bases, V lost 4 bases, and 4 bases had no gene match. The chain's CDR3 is CASSPGTGTYGYTF. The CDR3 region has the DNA TGTGCCAGCAGCCCCGGGACAGGGACCTATGGCTACACCTTC.

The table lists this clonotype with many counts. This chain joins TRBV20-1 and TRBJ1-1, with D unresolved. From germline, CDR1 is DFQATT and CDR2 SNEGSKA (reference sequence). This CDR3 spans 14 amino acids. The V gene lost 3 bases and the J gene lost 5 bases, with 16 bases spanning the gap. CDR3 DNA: TGCAGTGCTAGCGGGCTCCTCGGGAGTACTGAAGCTTTCTTT. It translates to CSASGLLGSTEAFF.

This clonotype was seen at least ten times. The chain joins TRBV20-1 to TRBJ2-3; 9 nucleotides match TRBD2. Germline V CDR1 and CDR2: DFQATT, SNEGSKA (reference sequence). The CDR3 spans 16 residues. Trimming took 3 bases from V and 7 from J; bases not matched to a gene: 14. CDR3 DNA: TGCAGTGCTAGCCGGAGGGGGATAGCGGGAGTGTATACGCAGTATTTT. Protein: CSASRRGIAGVYTQYF.